One sample yielded the 12 T cell receptor beta chains listed below, sequenced in a study of blood T cells in healthy people across ages (dated by TCRdb to the mid-2010s). The library was prepared using 5' RACE. TCRdb names Illumina HiSeq 2500 as the instrument used. A second roughly 7 to 11 cycle PCR used a sample-barcoded 5' primer and a J-beta primer mix. TCRdb reran the public reads through fastp at Q25 and MiXCR, keeping productive beta chains. Duplicate CDR3 protein sequences are folded into a single record with the most common DNA and genes. Recorded for this sample are 550,000 to 650,000 distinct CDR3 sequences; approximately 26% of them occurred a single time. Roughly 3.5% of the sample comes from the top ten. These data were also filed under a second study, of T cells of mothers and their children.

Sequenced input: blood. These receptors all stem from a boy under 10 years old in good health.

This clonotype was counted a few times. V gene TRBV29-1 combines with J gene TRBJ1-2; D remains unclear. Germline V CDR1 and CDR2: SQVTM, ANQGSEA. V shed 6 bases and J shed 9 bases, with 11 bases lying between them. The CDR3 is made up of 10 amino acids. CDR3 region: CSVATERYTF. The CDR3, as DNA: TGCAGCGTAGCGACTGAACGCTACACCTTC.

V gene TRBV24-1 combines with J gene TRBJ2-2, with a weak D call TRBD1 (6 bases). The germline V gene has CDR1 KGHDR and CDR2 SFDVKD. V dropped 4 bases and J dropped 6 bases, with 11 bases sitting between them. The CDR3 sequence is 14 residues long. CDR3 residues: CATSETNRAGELFF. In DNA form, the CDR3 reads TGTGCCACCAGTGAGACAAACAGGGCCGGGGAGCTGTTTTTT.

This chain links TRBV5-5 with TRBJ2-2, with D possibly TRBD1 on 5 matching bases. There are 14 residues in the CDR3. V was trimmed by 3 bases and J by 5 bases, leaving 11 bases between them. Germline CDR1 and CDR2: SGHKS and YYEKEE (reference sequence). The DNA for the CDR3 is TGTGCCAGCAGCTGGGGCGGATTAACCGGGGAGCTGTTTTTT. This translates into CASSWGGLTGELFF.

This clonotype was counted between two and nine times. The gene calls are TRBV24-1 and TRBJ2-3; possible D gene TRBD2, 6 bases. V shed 9 bases and J shed 2 bases, with 14 bases lying between them. This CDR3 comprises 14 residues. Germline lookup yields CDR1 KGHDR and CDR2 SFDVKD. As DNA, the CDR3 is TGTGCCACCTCCGATTCGGGACTCACAGATACGCAGTATTTT. It yields the protein CATSDSGLTDTQYF.

The V gene is TRBV30, the J gene TRBJ1-2; 7 nucleotides agree with TRBD1. The CDR3 contains 12 residues. Germline lookup yields CDR1 GTSNPN and CDR2 SVGIG (reference sequence). Losses at the gene ends were 3 bases for V and 7 bases for J; bases not matched to a gene: 5. The CDR3 loop reads CAWSAQGGGYTF. In DNA, the CDR3 is TGTGCCTGGAGCGCGCAGGGGGGTGGCTACACCTTC.

Note on this clonotype: A much larger clone lies a single base off, so this may be a read error. This is likely a read error, given that the CDR3 carries no conserved phenylalanine or tryptophan at its end. The chain has TRBV7-2 and TRBJ2-3; the D is unclear. V was cut by 5 bases and J by 4 bases, with 10 bases left in between. CDR3 length equals 13 residues. Germline CDR1 SGHTA, CDR2 FQGNSA. This CDR3 reads CASSPNLADTQYL. The CDR3 DNA reads as TGTGCCAGCAGCCCCAATCTGGCAGATACGCAGTATCTT.

With respect to this clonotype: Likely a read error: the CDR3 ends without its conserved phenylalanine or tryptophan. The rearrangement links TRBV2 to TRBJ1-1; D is unclear. Per germline, CDR1 SNHLY and CDR2 FYNNEI. V was pared by 0 bases and J by 6 bases, with 17 bases between. The CDR3 is 16 residues long. The CDR3, as DNA: TGTGCCAGCAGTGAAGCGAGGCTCGAACCCCCCTCTGAAGCTTTCTCT. It specifies CASSEARLEPPSEAFS.

The chain uses TRBV5-1 and TRBJ2-5, with TRBD2 matching 10 bases. J was trimmed by 4 bases and V by 4 bases; bases with no gene match: 4. Germline V gene lookup returns CDR1 SGHRS and CDR2 YFSETQ. The length of the CDR3 is 14 residues. The DNA for the CDR3 is TGCGCCAGCAGCGGAGGGACTAGCGTAGAGACCCAGTACTTC. This translates into CASSGGTSVETQYF.

This clonotype has more than one count but fewer than ten. V gene TRBV7-6 combines with J gene TRBJ2-5; D is uncertain. This CDR3 has 13 residues. V lost 1 base to trimming and J lost 5 bases, with 8 bases between them. CDR1 SGHVS and CDR2 FNYEAQ come from the germline V gene. The CDR3 loop is CASSLESFETQYF. CDR3 DNA sequence: TGTGCCAGCAGCTTAGAGTCTTTTGAGACCCAGTACTTC.

The chain couples TRBV6-6 to TRBJ1-2, with TRBD1 matching 8 bases. The V gene end was trimmed by 2 bases and the J gene end by 7 bases; junction bases not matched to a gene: 12. Germline CDR1 is MNHNY and CDR2 is SVGAGI (reference sequence). The CDR3 sequence is 16 residues long. The chain's CDR3 is CASSYPMTGAVGGYTF. The CDR3 nucleotides are TGTGCCAGCAGTTACCCAATGACAGGGGCAGTGGGTGGCTACACCTTC.

The sample holds many counts of this clonotype. The gene calls are TRBV25-1 and TRBJ1-1; possible D gene TRBD1, 5 bases. This CDR3 has 14 residues. Per the germline V gene, CDR1 is MGHDK and CDR2 is SYGVNS. V lost 0 bases, J lost 1 base, and 6 bases lay in between. The CDR3 loop reads CASSEYRGNTEAFF. CDR3 sequence (DNA): TGTGCCAGCAGTGAATATAGGGGGAACACTGAAGCTTTCTTT. Filled out from reference TRBV25-1 and TRBJ1-1, the complete variable domain reads EADIYQTPRYLVIGTGKKITLECSQTMGHDKMYWYQQDPGMELHLIHYSYGVNSTEKGDLSSESTVSRIRTEHFPLTLESARPSHTSQYLCASSEYRGNTEAFFGQGTRLTVV.

The rearrangement links TRBV6-1 to TRBJ1-4; 8 bases are a match to TRBD1. The germline V gene has CDR1 MNHNS and CDR2 SASEGT. J was trimmed by 6 bases and V by 10 bases; bases with no gene match: 7. The CDR3 sequence is 13 residues long. CDR3 sequence (DNA): TGTGCCACCCAGGGGGCCTGGCATGAAAAACTGTTTTTT. Its protein is CATQGAWHEKLFF.